Listed below are T cell receptor beta chains from one sample, sequenced in a study of shared clonotypes between healthy human individuals. Repertoires were generated with immunoSEQ multiplex PCR, while TCRdb's copy carries only in-frame clones and drops some. The table shows about 1.9 million clones, with around 93% occurring only once. Sequences were obtained from naive CD8+ T cells from PBMCs. These receptors all stem from a man aged 18 to 30 in good health. Some clones in this sample may be carry-over from other donors' samples. Both conserved end residues are part of each CDR3. A D gene is named only where the DNA matches it firmly. Size values are once, few and many counts, or a class for expanded clones, and some rows have none.

v_call	d_call	clone_size	j_call	cdr3_aa	cdr3_nt
TRBV5-6	-	-	TRBJ2-7	CASSLGGQGGYEQYF	TGTGCCAGCAGCTTGGGTGGTCAGGGAGGCTACGAGCAGTACTTC
TRBV19	-	-	TRBJ2-3	CASSGGPDTQYF	TGTGCCAGTAGTGGAGGGCCGGATACGCAGTATTTT
TRBV11-2	-	-	TRBJ2-2	CASSFPGGQDTGELFF	TGTGCCAGCAGCTTCCCCGGGGGGCAGGACACCGGGGAGCTGTTTTTT
TRBV28	-	-	TRBJ1-3	CASSSRGANGNTIYF	TGTGCCAGCAGTTCACGGGGAGCTAATGGAAACACCATATATTTT
TRBV19	TRBD1	-	TRBJ2-3	CASSTLLDRAGTDTQYF	TGTGCCAGTAGTACCCTTCTGGACAGGGCGGGCACAGATACGCAGTATTTT
TRBV4-3	-	-	TRBJ2-3	CASSQVRPPDTQYF	TGCGCCAGCAGCCAAGTGCGGCCGCCAGATACGCAGTATTTT
TRBV7-2	TRBD2	-	TRBJ2-5	CASSTGLAETQYF	TGTGCCAGCAGCACGGGACTAGCAGAGACCCAGTACTTC
TRBV27	TRBD1	-	TRBJ2-7	CASSLRDSGAYEQYF	TGTGCCAGCAGCCTCCGGGACAGTGGAGCCTACGAGCAGTACTTC
TRBV4-1	TRBD2	-	TRBJ2-7	CASSQVAGSAYEQYF	TGCGCCAGCAGCCAGGTAGCGGGTTCCGCCTACGAGCAGTACTTC
TRBV5-1	-	-	TRBJ2-7	CASSPGPKWGEQYF	TGCGCCAGCAGCCCGGGACCTAAATGGGGCGAGCAGTACTTC
TRBV11-2	TRBD2	-	TRBJ2-1	CASRGGRVINEQFF	TGTGCCAGCAGGGGCGGGAGGGTCATCAATGAGCAGTTCTTC
TRBV9	-	-	TRBJ1-1	CASSVGSGVGTEAFF	TGTGCCAGCAGCGTAGGTTCCGGGGTTGGAACTGAAGCTTTCTTT
TRBV7-9	-	-	TRBJ2-1	CASSDPGQGGNEQFF	TGTGCCAGCAGCGACCCCGGACAGGGAGGGAATGAGCAGTTCTTC
TRBV5-6	TRBD2	once	TRBJ2-3	CASSSGTTRTDTQYF	TGTGCCAGCAGCTCCGGGACTACCCGCACAGATACGCAGTATTTT
TRBV9	TRBD2	-	TRBJ2-2	CASSATLSGGENTGELFF	TGTGCCAGCAGCGCAACACTCTCGGGGGGTGAGAACACCGGGGAGCTGTTTTTT
TRBV29-1	TRBD2	-	TRBJ2-1	CSVGGSSTYNEQFF	TGCAGCGTAGGCGGGAGTTCCACCTACAATGAGCAGTTCTTC
TRBV27	TRBD1	-	TRBJ1-2	CASKVTGEGYTF	TGTGCCAGCAAGGTAACAGGGGAAGGCTACACCTTC
TRBV29-1	-	-	TRBJ1-2	CSVQGNYGYTF	TGCAGCGTTCAGGGGAACTATGGCTACACCTTC